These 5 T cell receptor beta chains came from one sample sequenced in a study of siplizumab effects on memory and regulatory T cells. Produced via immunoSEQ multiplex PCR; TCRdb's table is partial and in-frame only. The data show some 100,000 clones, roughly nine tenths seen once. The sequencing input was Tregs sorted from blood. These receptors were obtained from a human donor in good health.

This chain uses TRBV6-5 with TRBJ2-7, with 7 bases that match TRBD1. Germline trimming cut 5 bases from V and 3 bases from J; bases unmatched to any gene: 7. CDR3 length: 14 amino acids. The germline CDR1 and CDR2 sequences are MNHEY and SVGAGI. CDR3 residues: CASSKQGYRYEQYF. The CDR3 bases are TGTGCCAGCAGTAAACAGGGGTATCGCTACGAGCAGTACTTC.

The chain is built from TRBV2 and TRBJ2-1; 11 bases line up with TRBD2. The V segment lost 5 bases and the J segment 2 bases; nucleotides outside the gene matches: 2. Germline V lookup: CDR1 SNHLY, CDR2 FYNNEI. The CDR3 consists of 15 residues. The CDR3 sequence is CASSPGLAAYNEQFF. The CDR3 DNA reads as TGTGCCAGCAGTCCGGGACTAGCGGCCTACAATGAGCAGTTCTTC.

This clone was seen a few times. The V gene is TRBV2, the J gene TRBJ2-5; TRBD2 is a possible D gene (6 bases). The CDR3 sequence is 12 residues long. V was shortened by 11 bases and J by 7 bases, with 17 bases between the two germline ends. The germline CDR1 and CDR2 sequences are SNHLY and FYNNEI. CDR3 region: CAGSPSGGTQYF. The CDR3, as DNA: TGTGCCGGTTCACCCTCCGGGGGGACCCAGTACTTC.

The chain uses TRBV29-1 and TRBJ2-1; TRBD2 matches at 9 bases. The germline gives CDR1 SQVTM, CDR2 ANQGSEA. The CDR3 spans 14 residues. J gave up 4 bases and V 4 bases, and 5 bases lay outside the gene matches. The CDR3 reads CSVVGLAGYNEQFF. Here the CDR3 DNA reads TGCAGCGTTGTAGGCCTAGCGGGATACAATGAGCAGTTCTTC.

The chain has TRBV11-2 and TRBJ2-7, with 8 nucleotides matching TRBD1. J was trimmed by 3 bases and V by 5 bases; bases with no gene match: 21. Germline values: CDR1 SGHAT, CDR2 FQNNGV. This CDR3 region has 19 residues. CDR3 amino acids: CASSAVRTGRLSTDYEQYF. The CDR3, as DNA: TGTGCCAGCAGCGCCGTCAGGACAGGGAGACTCTCCACCGACTACGAGCAGTACTTC.